This TCR beta chain was captured in a study of shared clonotypes between healthy human individuals. Study-level results: Clonotype sharing among donors likely depends on sequencing depth.

Remarks on this clone: Its antigen is unidentified.

Using immunoSEQ multiplex PCR, the repertoire was profiled, and TCRdb retains in-frame clones only, with some absent. The top ten hold less than 25% of the sample, which has roughly 890,000 clones, 80% to 95% seen once. The naive CD8 fraction comprised CD45RO-negative cells positively selected for CCR7 and excluded terminally differentiated effector memory CD45RA+ cells. Each donor was a Caucasian adult residing in Nashville, Tennessee. Trimming removed 3 bases from V and 0 bases from J, with 9 bases in between. This CDR3 region has 15 residues. The germline CDR1 and CDR2 sequences are SEHNR and FQNEAQ (reference sequence).

The sequenced sample was naive CD8+ T cells sorted from blood. V and J are TRBV7-9 and TRBJ2-1; no firm D call. This TCR came from a man aged 25 to 40 in good health. CDR3 bases: TGTGCCAGCAGCTTGTCCTCGAGCTCCTACAATGAGCAGTTCTTC. This codes for CASSLSSSSYNEQFF.